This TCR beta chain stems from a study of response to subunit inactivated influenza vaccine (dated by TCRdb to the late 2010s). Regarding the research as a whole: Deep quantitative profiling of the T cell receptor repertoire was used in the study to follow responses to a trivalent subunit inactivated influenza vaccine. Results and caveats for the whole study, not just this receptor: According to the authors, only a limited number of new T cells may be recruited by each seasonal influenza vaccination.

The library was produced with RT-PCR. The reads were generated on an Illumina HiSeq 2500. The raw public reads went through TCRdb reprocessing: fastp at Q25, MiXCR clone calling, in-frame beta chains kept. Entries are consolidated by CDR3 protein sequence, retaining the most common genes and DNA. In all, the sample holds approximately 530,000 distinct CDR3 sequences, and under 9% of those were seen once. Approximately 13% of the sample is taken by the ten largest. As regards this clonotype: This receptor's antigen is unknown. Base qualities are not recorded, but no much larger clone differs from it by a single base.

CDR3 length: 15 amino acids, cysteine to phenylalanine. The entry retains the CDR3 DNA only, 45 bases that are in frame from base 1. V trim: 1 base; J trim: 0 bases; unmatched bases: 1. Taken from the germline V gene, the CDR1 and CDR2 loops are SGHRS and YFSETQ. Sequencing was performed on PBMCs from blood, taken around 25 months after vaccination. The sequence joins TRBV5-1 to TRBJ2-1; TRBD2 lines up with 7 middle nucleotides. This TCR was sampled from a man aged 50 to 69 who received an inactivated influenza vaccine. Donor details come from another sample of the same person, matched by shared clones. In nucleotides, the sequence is TGCGCCAGCAGCTTGACTAGCGACTCCTACAATGAGCAGTTCTTC. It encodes CASSLTSDSYNEQFF. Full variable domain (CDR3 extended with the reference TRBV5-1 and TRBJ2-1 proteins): KAGVTQTPRYLIKTRGQQVTLSCSPISGHRSVSWYQQTPGQGLQFLFEYFSETQRNKGNFPGRFSGRQFSNSRSEMNVSTLELGDSALYLCASSLTSDSYNEQFFGPGTRLTVL.